This entry features one T cell receptor beta chain sequence. One end of the junction fails to match germline, which may point to a read error. Germline CDR1 reads SSHAT; CDR2 reads FNYEAQ (reference sequence). There are 13 residues in the CDR3. The data derive from a study of CD8 T cells in Susac syndrome. CD8+ and CD4+ T cells from blood underwent TCR beta sequencing. After extraction with the RNeasy kit, roughly 0.45 to 1 ug of the RNA was reverse transcribed using random hexamers. Each CDR3 protein is one row after TCRdb ran MiXCR on the immunoSEQ multiplex PCR reads. The sample includes hundreds of thousands of distinct CDR3 sequences, roughly 90% of them seen just once.

The J gene is TRBJ2-3, the V gene TRBV7-7; possibly TRBD2 for D (6 bases). The source material was CD8+ T cells from PBMCs. The sequence was obtained from a human donor with multiple sclerosis. The CDR3, as DNA: TGTGCTAGCAGCTTGGTCACTAGCGATACGCAGTATTTT. As protein: CASSLVTSDTQYF. The whole variable domain, filled in from reference TRBV7-7 and TRBJ2-3, reads GAGVSQSPRYKVTKRGQDVTLRCDPISSHATLYWYQQALGQGPEFLTYFNYEAQPDKSGLPSDRFSAERPEGSISTLTIQRTEQRDSAMYRCASSLVTSDTQYFGPGTRLTVL.